The 9 T cell receptor beta chains presented below share a single source sample, sequenced in a study of blood T cell repertoires in COVID-19 (dated by TCRdb to 2020 to 2021). The library was built by means of the immunoSEQ multiplex PCR assay. The table was pulled from immuneACCESS by TCRdb, which kept in-frame rearrangements only. Such tables lose some clones; where checked, under half of the loss comes from unresolved V genes, and the rest has no known cause. In all, the sample holds 150,000 to 200,000 clones, and 85% of those were seen once. 2.5% to 4% of the sample rests with the top ten. Sequenced sample: peripheral blood. The receptors come from a human donor with acute or convalescent COVID-19. The donor label of this sample is uncertain.

This clone was observed a few times. The chain employs TRBV10-1 and TRBJ2-7; 14 bases line up with TRBD2. This CDR3 comprises 17 residues. Trimming cost V 3 bases and J 6 bases; bases outside gene matches: 10. Germline CDR1 reads WNHNN; CDR2 reads SYGVQD (reference sequence). Written as DNA, the CDR3 is TGCGCCAGCAGTGAACCGGGACTAGCGGGGGCTCCTCCCGAGCAGTACTTC. Protein: CASSEPGLAGAPPEQYF.

This clone was found many times. The chain couples TRBV5-1 to TRBJ2-7; D is ambiguous. V lost 0 bases and J lost 1, with 8 bases in between. CDR3 length: 14 amino acids. Germline loops: CDR1 SGHRS, CDR2 YFSETQ. CDR3 nucleotides: TGCGCCAGCAGCTTGGATGGCAGGTCCTACGAGCAGTACTTC. It codes for CASSLDGRSYEQYF. The full variable domain, with the rest looked up from reference TRBV5-1 and TRBJ2-7, is KAGVTQTPRYLIKTRGQQVTLSCSPISGHRSVSWYQQTPGQGLQFLFEYFSETQRNKGNFPGRFSGRQFSNSRSEMNVSTLELGDSALYLCASSLDGRSYEQYFGPGTRLTVT.

The rearrangement uses TRBV7-2 and TRBJ2-7, with 8 positions matching TRBD2. Germline CDR1 reads SGHTA; CDR2 reads FQGNSA. This CDR3 comprises 15 residues. The trim removed 1 base at V and 2 bases at J, leaving 4 bases unmatched. The CDR3 DNA is TGTGCCAGCAGCTTAGGGGGTAGCGGGGCCTACGAGCAGTACTTC. Translated: CASSLGGSGAYEQYF.

The gene calls are TRBV5-1 and TRBJ1-3; 7 bases agree with TRBD1. The CDR3 sequence is 14 residues long. The germline CDR1 and CDR2 sequences are SGHRS and YFSETQ. V trimming: 5 bases; J trimming: 4 bases; junction bases outside the gene matches: 6. CDR3 DNA: TGCGCCAGCAGACAAACAGGGGACGGAAACACCATATATTTT. This codes for CASRQTGDGNTIYF.

V is TRBV9 and J is TRBJ1-6, with 8 bases identical to TRBD1. CDR1 and CDR2 (germline): SGDLS, YYNGEE. Unmatched junction bases numbered 15, after V lost 4 bases and J lost 6 bases. The CDR3 runs 18 residues. Here the CDR3 reads CASSPHDRGRTLNSPLHF. The CDR3 nucleotides are TGTGCCAGCAGCCCTCACGACAGGGGCCGAACTCTTAATTCACCCCTCCACTTT.

This clone occurred a few times. It is unclear where the CDR3 begins or ends on the DNA, so no DNA is shown, and the CDR3 is as TCRdb lists it. The gene calls are TRBV12-1 and TRBJ1-5; the D call TRBD1 from the table was never checked on the DNA. TRBV12-1 is labeled a pseudogene. The CDR3 is 16 residues long, ends included. CDR3: CASSFAVGTGVQPQHF.

This clone was counted only a few times. This chain uses TRBV19 with TRBJ1-6; 8 bases are a match to TRBD1. Germline CDR1 and CDR2: LNHDA and SQIVND (reference sequence). With 4 bases clipped from V and 6 bases from J, the junction kept 5 bases outside the gene matches. CDR3 length equals 15 residues. CDR3 amino acids: CASSRGQAFNSPLHF. In DNA form, the CDR3 reads TGTGCCAGTAGTAGGGGACAGGCCTTTAATTCACCCCTCCACTTT.

This chain connects TRBV4-2 to TRBJ2-5; perhaps TRBD2 as D (6 bases). Trimming took 0 bases from V and 3 from J, leaving 11 bases between them. Germline-derived CDR1 and CDR2 are LGHNA and YNFKEQ. This CDR3 region has 15 residues. The chain's CDR3 is CASSQDLWGEETQYF. The CDR3 DNA reads as TGTGCCAGCAGCCAAGATCTCTGGGGGGAAGAGACCCAGTACTTC.

The chain has TRBV3-1 (or the pseudogene TRBV3-2) and TRBJ1-6, with 7 bases aligning to TRBD1. With 1 base clipped from V and 10 bases from J, the junction kept 7 bases outside the gene matches. Germline-derived CDR1 and CDR2 are LGHDT and YNNKEL (reference sequence). The CDR3 length is 15 residues. The CDR3 protein is CASSQGYRGKSPLHF. DNA for the CDR3: TGTGCCAGCAGCCAAGGTTACAGGGGTAAGTCACCCCTCCACTTT.